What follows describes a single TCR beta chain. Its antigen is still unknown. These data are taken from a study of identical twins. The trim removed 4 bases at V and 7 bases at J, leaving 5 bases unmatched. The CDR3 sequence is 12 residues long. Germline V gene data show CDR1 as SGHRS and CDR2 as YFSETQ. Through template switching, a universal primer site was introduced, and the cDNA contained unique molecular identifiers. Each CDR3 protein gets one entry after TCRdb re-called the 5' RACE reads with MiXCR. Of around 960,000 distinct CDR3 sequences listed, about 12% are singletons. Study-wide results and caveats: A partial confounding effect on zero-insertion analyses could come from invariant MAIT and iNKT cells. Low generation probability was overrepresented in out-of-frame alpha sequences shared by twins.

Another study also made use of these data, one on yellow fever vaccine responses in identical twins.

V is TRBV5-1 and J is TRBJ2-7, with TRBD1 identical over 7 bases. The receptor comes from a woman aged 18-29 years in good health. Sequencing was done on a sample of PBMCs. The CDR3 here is CASSARDREQYF. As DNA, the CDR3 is TGCGCCAGCAGCGCCAGGGACAGAGAGCAGTACTTC.